The 11 T cell receptor beta chains below all came from one sample that was sequenced in a study of cytomegalovirus exposure and HLA in healthy donors (dated 2017 in TCRdb). Library preparation used the immunoSEQ multiplex PCR assay. For the multiplex PCR, a mixture combining 60 forward primers for TCR Vbeta segments and 13 reverse primers for TCR Jbeta segments was used. TCRdb mirrors the immuneACCESS table, restricted to in-frame sequences. Some clones are absent from its copies; in checked studies, under half trace to an unresolved V gene, and the reason for the others is unknown. This sample lists 35,000 to 40,000 clones; 90% were detected once. Together, the top ten hold less than 3.5% of the sample. What was sequenced was PBMCs. The receptors here all came from a woman between 18 and 29 years old in good health and CMV-seronegative.

The CDR3 nucleotides read TGTGCCTGGAGTGTACAGACGCAGGGTAGAGCTTTCTTT. It codes for CAWSVQTQGRAFF. This chain links TRBV30 with TRBJ1-1; D possibly corresponds to TRBD1 (5 bases). Germline V gene data show CDR1 as GTSNPN and CDR2 as SVGIG (reference sequence). There are 13 residues in the CDR3. Trimming took off 0 bases at V and 10 bases at J, with 15 bases between the two ends. The whole variable domain, remainder taken from reference TRBV30 and TRBJ1-1, is SQTIHQWPATLVQPVGSPLSLECTVEGTSNPNLYWYRQAAGRGLQLLFYSVGIGQISSEVPQNLSASRPQDRQFILSSKKLLLSDSGFYLCAWSVQTQGRAFFGQGTRLTVV.

In DNA, the CDR3 is TGTGCCGGAGCGCGGACTGGCCAAGAGACCCAGTACTTC. This translates into CAGARTGQETQYF. The rearrangement joins TRBV5-4 to TRBJ2-5, with D tentatively TRBD2 (5 bases). The CDR3 has 13 amino acids. Germline V CDR1 and CDR2: SGHNT, YYREEE (reference sequence). Trimming removed 10 bases from V and 1 base from J, with 14 bases in between. Looking up the rest from reference TRBV5-4 and TRBJ2-5 gives the full variable domain: ETGVTQSPTHLIKTRGQQVTLRCSSQSGHNTVSWYQQALGQGPQFIFQYYREEENGRGNFPPRFSGLQFPNYSSELNVNALELDDSALYLCAGARTGQETQYFGPGTRLLVL.

The rearrangement links TRBV28 to TRBJ2-1; 11 bases are a match to TRBD2. This CDR3 comprises 20 residues. The V gene end was trimmed by 4 bases and the J gene end by 4 bases; junction bases not matched to a gene: 18. Per the germline V gene, CDR1 is MDHEN and CDR2 is SYDVKM. CDR3 nucleotide sequence: TGTGCCAGCAGTTCCCTGGTTAGCGGGAGGGGACCCACCCGGTACAATGAGCAGTTCTTC. This sequence encodes CASSSLVSGRGPTRYNEQFF. The variable domain in full, with the rest retrieved from reference TRBV28 and TRBJ2-1, is DVKVTQSSRYLVKRTGEKVFLECVQDMDHENMFWYRQDPGLGLRLIYFSYDVKMKEKGDIPEGYSVSREKKERFSLILESASTNQTSMYLCASSSLVSGRGPTRYNEQFFGPGTRLTVL.

V gene TRBV4-1 combines with J gene TRBJ2-5; 8 nucleotides align to TRBD1. Germline lookup yields CDR1 MGHRA and CDR2 YSYEKL. V dropped 4 bases and J dropped 0; count of bases not matched to a gene: 13. There are 18 residues in the CDR3. The CDR3 sequence: CASSPGGQGWGNQETQYF. The CDR3 nucleotides are TGCGCCAGCAGCCCAGGGGGCCAGGGGTGGGGGAACCAAGAGACCCAGTACTTC.

The chain's CDR3 is CASRNTGPGLAEKITNTGELFF. The CDR3 DNA is TGTGCCAGCAGAAACACCGGACCGGGACTAGCGGAGAAGATTACGAACACCGGGGAGCTGTTTTTT. This chain uses TRBV6-9 with TRBJ2-2; 11 bases are shared with TRBD2. This CDR3 region has 22 residues. V was pared by 6 bases and J by 0 bases, with 21 bases of the junction left unmatched. Germline V gives CDR1 MNHGY, CDR2 SVAAGI.

V gene TRBV7-3 combines with J gene TRBJ2-2; TRBD1 matches at 7 bases. CDR1 and CDR2 from the germline V gene are SGHTA and FQGTGA. The CDR3 sequence is 14 residues long. After removal of 5 bases from V and 6 bases from J, the junction contained 6 bases not matched to a gene. CDR3 DNA sequence: TGTGCCAGCAGCCCTTCAACAGGGGCCGGGGAGCTGTTTTTT. Its translation: CASSPSTGAGELFF.

The chain joins TRBV15 to TRBJ1-2, with TRBD1 as a possible D gene (5 bases). This CDR3 comprises 16 residues. Trimming took 0 bases from V and 2 from J, leaving 13 bases between them. Germline lookup yields CDR1 LNHNV and CDR2 YYDKDF (reference sequence). CDR3 DNA sequence: TGTGCCACCAGCAGAGATCCGGGACTTCCGAACTATGGCTACACCTTC. Residues: CATSRDPGLPNYGYTF.

The V and J genes are TRBV29-1 and TRBJ1-2, with D unresolved. V lost 2 bases, J lost 0 bases, and 4 bases lay in between. The CDR3 consists of 12 residues. Germline values: CDR1 SQVTM, CDR2 ANQGSEA. DNA of the CDR3: TGCAGCGTTGAATTAGCTAACTATGGCTACACCTTC. Protein sequence: CSVELANYGYTF.

The chain couples TRBV6-1 to TRBJ2-7; 9 bases line up with TRBD1. Trimming removed 6 bases from V and 5 bases from J; junction bases left unmatched: 2. The CDR3 consists of 12 residues. Germline-derived CDR1 and CDR2 are MNHNS and SASEGT. The CDR3 protein is CASRDRGHEQYF. CDR3 bases: TGTGCCAGCAGGGACAGGGGCCACGAGCAGTACTTC.

The V call is TRBV14, the J call TRBJ2-2; D may be TRBD1 (7 bases). Germline V CDR1 and CDR2: SGHDN, FVKESK. V was cut by 3 bases and J by 2 bases, with 10 bases left in between. The CDR3 sequence is 15 residues long. The CDR3 protein is CASSHRGANTGELFF. CDR3 sequence (DNA): TGTGCCAGCAGCCACAGGGGGGCCAACACCGGGGAGCTGTTTTTT.

The rearrangement uses TRBV10-3 and TRBJ1-2; TRBD1 aligns across 10 bases. The ends lost 6 bases at V and 4 bases at J; junction bases unmatched: 14. This CDR3 region has 17 residues. Germline V lookup: CDR1 ENHRY, CDR2 SYGVKD. The CDR3 nucleotides read TGTGCCATCAGGGGGACAGGGGACCACTATAGGCGCTATGGCTACACCTTC. This encodes CAIRGTGDHYRRYGYTF.